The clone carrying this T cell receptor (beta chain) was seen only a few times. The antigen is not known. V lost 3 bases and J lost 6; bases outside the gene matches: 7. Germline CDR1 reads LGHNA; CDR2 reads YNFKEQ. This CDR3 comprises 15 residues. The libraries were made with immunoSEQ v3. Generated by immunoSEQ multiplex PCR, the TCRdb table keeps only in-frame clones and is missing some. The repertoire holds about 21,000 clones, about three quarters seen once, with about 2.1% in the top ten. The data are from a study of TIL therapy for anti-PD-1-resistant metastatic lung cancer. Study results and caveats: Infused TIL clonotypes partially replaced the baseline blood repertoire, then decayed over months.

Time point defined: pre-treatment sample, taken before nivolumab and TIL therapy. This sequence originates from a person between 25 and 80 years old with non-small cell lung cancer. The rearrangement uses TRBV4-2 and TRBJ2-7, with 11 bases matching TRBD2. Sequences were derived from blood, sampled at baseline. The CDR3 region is CASSQVAGGESEQYF. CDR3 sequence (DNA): TGTGCCAGCAGCCAGGTAGCGGGAGGGGAAAGCGAGCAGTACTTC.